These 15 T cell receptor beta chains were sequenced from one sample in a study of follicular helper T cells after annual influenza vaccination. Repertoires were generated with immunoSEQ multiplex PCR, while TCRdb's copy carries only in-frame clones and drops some. Here the sample spans some 9,300 clones, roughly 80% being singletons. Time point defined: 2015-2016 season, 7 days after influenza vaccination. Sequenced here: CXCR5+ CD38- circulating T follicular helper cells from blood, sampled 7 days after influenza vaccination. Subset of the sample: circulating Tfh, non-naive CD4+CXCR5+PD-1+ (ICOS+CD38+ or ICOS-CD38-). The receptors were gathered from an adult who received the influenza vaccine.

The chain combines TRBV5-1 with TRBJ2-1, with D maybe TRBD1 (5 bases). This CDR3 has 16 residues. The germline V and J ends were trimmed by 0 bases and 1 base, with 11 bases remaining between them. Germline-derived CDR1 and CDR2 are SGHRS and YFSETQ. The CDR3 DNA reads TGCGCCAGCAGCTTGGGGGGCCAAACGTCCTACAATGAGCAGTTCTTC. This gives the protein CASSLGGQTSYNEQFF.

The chain has TRBV11-3 and TRBJ1-1; D not certain. The germline CDR1 and CDR2 sequences are SGHNT and YENEEA. The CDR3 loop spans 15 amino acids. V gave up 5 bases and J gave up 1 base, with 14 bases separating them. This chain's CDR3 is CASSATGVGNTEAFF. The CDR3, as DNA: TGTGCCAGCAGCGCTACCGGGGTTGGGAACACTGAAGCTTTCTTT. Together with reference TRBV11-3 and TRBJ1-1, the CDR3 gives the full variable domain: EAGVVQSPRYKIIEKKQPVAFWCNPISGHNTLYWYLQNLGQGPELLIRYENEEAVDDSQLPKDRFSAERLKGVDSTLKIQPAELGDSAVYLCASSATGVGNTEAFFGQGTRLTVV.

The chain links TRBV27 to TRBJ1-2, with 7 bases matching TRBD1. This CDR3 is built from 17 residues. V shed 4 bases, J shed 2 bases, and the junction held 13 bases outside the gene matches. CDR1 is MNHEY, CDR2 SMNVEV, per germline (reference sequence). This CDR3 reads CASSSTKGRDRNYGYTF. CDR3 coding DNA: TGTGCCAGCAGTTCCACTAAGGGTCGGGACAGAAACTATGGCTACACCTTC.

The V call is TRBV5-5, the J call TRBJ1-5; TRBD1 agrees at 7 bases. The germline gives CDR1 SGHKS, CDR2 YYEKEE (reference sequence). V lost 3 bases to trimming and J lost 7 bases; unmatched junction nucleotides: 10. This CDR3 region has 15 residues. DNA for the CDR3: TGTGCCAGCAGCTCGGGTTTACAGGGGTTGCAGCCCCAGCATTTT. This sequence encodes CASSSGLQGLQPQHF.

V gene TRBV7-2 combines with J gene TRBJ1-1; D unresolved. The CDR3 contains 14 residues. Germline V gene lookup returns CDR1 SGHTA and CDR2 FQGNSA. The V and J ends lost 2 bases and 1 base respectively, with 8 bases between them. The CDR3 DNA sequence: TGTGCCAGCAGCTTAAGTAACACGAACACTGAAGCTTTCTTT. Its translation is CASSLSNTNTEAFF.

To note about this clone: The junction departs from germline at one end; a sequencing error may be responsible. J is TRBJ1-1 and V is TRBV18; D is ambiguous. CDR1 is KGHSH and CDR2 is LQKENI in the germline V gene. This CDR3 contains 14 residues. CDR3 region: CASSVDVGNAEAFF. The CDR3 nucleotides read TGTGCCAGCTCCGTGGACGTGGGGAACGCTGAAGCTTTCTTT.

The V and J genes are TRBV7-9 and TRBJ2-7; D gene unclear. The CDR3 contains 12 residues. Germline CDR1 and CDR2: SEHNR and FQNEAQ (reference sequence). V gave up 5 bases and J gave up 1 base, with 6 bases separating them. DNA for the CDR3: TGTGCCAGCAGCGTAACATCCTACGAGCAGTACTTC. The encoded protein is CASSVTSYEQYF.

The V call is TRBV30, the J call TRBJ1-2; perhaps TRBD1 as D (5 bases). Germline CDR1 and CDR2: GTSNPN and SVGIG (reference sequence). CDR3 size: 12 residues. V was cut by 2 bases and J by 6 bases, with 10 bases left in between. The CDR3 here is CAWSPGLNGYTF. The CDR3 DNA follows: TGTGCCTGGAGTCCAGGGTTGAATGGCTACACCTTC. Together with reference TRBV30 and TRBJ1-2, the CDR3 gives the full variable domain: SQTIHQWPATLVQPVGSPLSLECTVEGTSNPNLYWYRQAAGRGLQLLFYSVGIGQISSEVPQNLSASRPQDRQFILSSKKLLLSDSGFYLCAWSPGLNGYTFGSGTRLTVV.

The chain is built from TRBV4-1 and TRBJ1-4; TRBD1 matches at 11 bases. V lost 1 base to trimming and J lost 8 bases; unmatched junction nucleotides: 3. CDR1 and CDR2 (germline): MGHRA, YSYEKL. The CDR3 is made up of 15 amino acids. CDR3 bases: TGCGCCAGCAGCCAAGGGGACAGGGGGGGAGAAAAACTGTTTTTT. Translating gives CASSQGDRGGEKLFF.

The chain recombines TRBV6-1 with TRBJ2-3; no definite D call. Per the germline V gene, CDR1 is MNHNS and CDR2 is SASEGT. Trimming removed 0 bases from V and 4 bases from J, with 2 bases in between. The CDR3 loop spans 12 amino acids. The CDR3 protein is CASSEAADTQYF. The CDR3 nucleotides read TGTGCCAGCAGTGAAGCGGCAGATACGCAGTATTTT.

This rearrangement joins TRBV19 to TRBJ1-1; D remains ambiguous. Germline CDR1 is LNHDA and CDR2 is SQIVND (reference sequence). The V end was cut by 7 bases, the J end by 10 bases, with 13 bases between. This CDR3 spans 11 amino acids. For the CDR3, the DNA is TGTGCCAGTACCGCCGAGCGGGTAGCTTTCTTT. This sequence encodes CASTAERVAFF.

The chain links TRBV11-2 to TRBJ2-3, with no clear D. The length of the CDR3 is 12 residues. V gave up 5 bases and J gave up 0 bases, with 3 bases separating them. The germline V gene has CDR1 SGHAT and CDR2 FQNNGV. The CDR3 is CASSKSTDTQYF. The CDR3 region has the DNA TGTGCCAGCAGCAAAAGCACAGATACGCAGTATTTT.

This chain uses TRBV5-5 with TRBJ1-1; D is unresolved. Germline V lookup: CDR1 SGHKS, CDR2 YYEKEE (reference sequence). Trimming shortened V by 1 base and J by 1 base, and 5 bases separated the two germline ends. The CDR3 contains 13 residues. CDR3 protein: CASSLMGNTEAFF. DNA of the CDR3: TGTGCCAGCAGCTTGATGGGGAACACTGAAGCTTTCTTT.

This rearrangement joins TRBV19 to TRBJ1-6; D remains unclear. This CDR3 is 18 amino acids long. Germline V gives CDR1 LNHDA, CDR2 SQIVND (reference sequence). Trimming took 0 bases from V and 8 from J, leaving 20 bases between them. DNA for the CDR3: TGTGCCAGTAGTATAGATCCCCTAAATTTTTATGGGGATTCACCCCTCCACTTT. This codes for CASSIDPLNFYGDSPLHF.

This sequence joins TRBV25-1 and TRBJ2-7, with unresolved D. CDR1 and CDR2 (germline): MGHDK, SYGVNS. V lost 4 bases and J 5 bases, leaving 3 bases between the germline ends. This CDR3 has 10 residues. The CDR3: CASSVNEQYF. The CDR3, as DNA: TGTGCCAGCAGTGTAAACGAGCAGTACTTC.